One TCR beta chain is described in this entry. This clonotype was detected many times. Its antigen is currently not known. No per-base quality is available; no much larger clone lies one base away. These data are taken from a study of response to subunit inactivated influenza vaccine (dated by TCRdb to between 2018 and 2020). Turning to the overall study: The study used deep quantitative T cell receptor repertoire profiling to track responses to a trivalent subunit inactivated influenza vaccine. Overall study outcomes, separate from this receptor: The authors proposed that each seasonal influenza vaccination may bring in only a limited number of new T cells.

The CDR3, cysteine through phenylalanine, is 15 amino acids long. Of the read, only the CDR3 DNA is kept; its 45 bases are in frame from base 1. V sheds 5 bases and J sheds 2 bases, leaving 16 bases between their ends. From the germline V gene (reference sequence), CDR1 is DFQATT and CDR2 is SNEGSKA. Library preparation was by RT-PCR. Sequencing used an Illumina HiSeq 2500. Using fastp at Q25 and MiXCR, TCRdb reprocessed the public reads and kept productive beta chains. Each CDR3 protein gets just one entry, which takes the most common genes and DNA from the rows behind it. The sample has about 500,000 distinct CDR3 sequences on record, approximately 16% of them singletons. Of the sample, 3% to 3.5% falls within the top ten clones.

Rearrangement joined TRBV20-1 to TRBJ2-1; TRBD2 is a possible D gene, resting on 6 matching bases. The TCR sequence derives from a man between 50 and 75 years old who received an inactivated influenza vaccine. Donor details come from another sample of the same person, matched by shared clones. Sequenced here: CD4+ T cells sorted from PBMCs, sampled less than 30 months after vaccination. The CDR3 region reads CSADPGLGAYNEQFF. The nucleotide sequence is given as TGCAGTGCTGACCCGGGACTTGGGGCCTACAATGAGCAGTTCTTC.